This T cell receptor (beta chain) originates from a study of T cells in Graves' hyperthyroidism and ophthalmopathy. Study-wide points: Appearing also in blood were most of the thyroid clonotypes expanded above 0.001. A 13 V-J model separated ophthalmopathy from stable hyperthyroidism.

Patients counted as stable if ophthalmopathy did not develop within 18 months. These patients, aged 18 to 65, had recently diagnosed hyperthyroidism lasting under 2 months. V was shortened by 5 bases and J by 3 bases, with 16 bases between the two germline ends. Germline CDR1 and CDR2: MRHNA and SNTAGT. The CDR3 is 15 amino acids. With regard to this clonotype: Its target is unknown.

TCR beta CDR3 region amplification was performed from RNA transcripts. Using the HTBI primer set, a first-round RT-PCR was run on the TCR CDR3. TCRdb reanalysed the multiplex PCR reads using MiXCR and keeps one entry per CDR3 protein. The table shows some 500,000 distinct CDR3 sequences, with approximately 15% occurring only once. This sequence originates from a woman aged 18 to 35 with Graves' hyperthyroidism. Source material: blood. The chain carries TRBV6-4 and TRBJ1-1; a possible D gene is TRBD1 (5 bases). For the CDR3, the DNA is TGTGCCAGCAGTTACAAGGGCGCAGGGCACACTGAAGCTTTCTTT. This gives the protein CASSYKGAGHTEAFF.